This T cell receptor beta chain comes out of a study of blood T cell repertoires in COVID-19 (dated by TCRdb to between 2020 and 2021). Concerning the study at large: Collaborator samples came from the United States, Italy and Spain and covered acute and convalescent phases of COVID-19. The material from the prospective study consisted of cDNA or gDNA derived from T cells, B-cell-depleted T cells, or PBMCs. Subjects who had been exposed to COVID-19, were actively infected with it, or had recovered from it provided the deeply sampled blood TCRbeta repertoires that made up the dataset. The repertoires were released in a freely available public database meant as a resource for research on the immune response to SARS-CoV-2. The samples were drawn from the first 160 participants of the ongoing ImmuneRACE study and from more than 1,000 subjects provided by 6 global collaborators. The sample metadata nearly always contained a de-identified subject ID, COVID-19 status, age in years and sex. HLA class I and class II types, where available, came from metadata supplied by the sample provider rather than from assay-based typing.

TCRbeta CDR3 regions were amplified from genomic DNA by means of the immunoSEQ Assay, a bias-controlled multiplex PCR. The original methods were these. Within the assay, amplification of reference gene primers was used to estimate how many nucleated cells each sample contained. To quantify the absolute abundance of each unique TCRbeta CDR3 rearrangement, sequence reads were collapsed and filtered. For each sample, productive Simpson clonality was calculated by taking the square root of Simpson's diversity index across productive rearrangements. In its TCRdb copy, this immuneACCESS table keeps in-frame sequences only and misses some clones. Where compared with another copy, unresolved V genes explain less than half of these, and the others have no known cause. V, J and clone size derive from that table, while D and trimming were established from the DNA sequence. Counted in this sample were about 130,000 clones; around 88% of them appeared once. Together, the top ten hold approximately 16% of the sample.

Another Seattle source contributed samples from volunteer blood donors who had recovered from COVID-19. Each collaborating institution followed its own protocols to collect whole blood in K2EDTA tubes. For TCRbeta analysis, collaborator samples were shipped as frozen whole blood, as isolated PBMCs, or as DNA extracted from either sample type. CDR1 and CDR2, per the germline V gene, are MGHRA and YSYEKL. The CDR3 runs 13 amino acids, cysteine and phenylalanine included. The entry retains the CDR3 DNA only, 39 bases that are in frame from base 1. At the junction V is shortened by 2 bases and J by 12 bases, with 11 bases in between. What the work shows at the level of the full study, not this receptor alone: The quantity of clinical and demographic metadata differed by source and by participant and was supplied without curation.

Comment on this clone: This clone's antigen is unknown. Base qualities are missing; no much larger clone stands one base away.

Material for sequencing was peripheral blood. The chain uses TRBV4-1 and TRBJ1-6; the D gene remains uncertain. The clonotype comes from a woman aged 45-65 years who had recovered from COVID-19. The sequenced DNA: TGCGCCAGCAGCCAAACGGGAGTTGGACCCCTCCACTTT. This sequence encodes CASSQTGVGPLHF.